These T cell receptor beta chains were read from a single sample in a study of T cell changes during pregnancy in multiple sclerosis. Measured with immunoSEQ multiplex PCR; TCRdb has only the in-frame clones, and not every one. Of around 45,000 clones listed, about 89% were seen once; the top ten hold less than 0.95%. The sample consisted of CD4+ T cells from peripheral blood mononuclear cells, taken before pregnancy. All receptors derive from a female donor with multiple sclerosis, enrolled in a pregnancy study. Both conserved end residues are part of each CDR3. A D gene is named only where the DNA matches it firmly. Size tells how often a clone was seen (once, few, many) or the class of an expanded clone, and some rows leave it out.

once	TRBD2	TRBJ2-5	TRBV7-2	TGTGCCAGCAGCTTCTCCGGGGGGGCCGGGGAGACCCAGTACTTC	CASSFSGGAGETQYF
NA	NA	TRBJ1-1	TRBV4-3	TGCGCCAGCAGCCAAGACTCGGGACACTTTGAAGCTTTCTTT	CASSQDSGHFEAFF
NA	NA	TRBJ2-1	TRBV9	TGTGCCAGCAGCGGCGAGGGGACTGGAGGCTACAATGAGCAGTTCTTC	CASSGEGTGGYNEQFF
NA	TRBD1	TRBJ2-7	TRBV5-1	TGCGCCAGCAGCCAGCCGGGACAGGGGCCCTACGAGCAGTACTTC	CASSQPGQGPYEQYF
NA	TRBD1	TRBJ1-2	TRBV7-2	TGTGCCAGCAGCTCAGGGGGCGCAAACTATGGCTACACCTTC	CASSSGGANYGYTF
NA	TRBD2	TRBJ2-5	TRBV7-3	TGTGCCAGCAGCTTGGGACTAGCGGGGGTAGAGACCCAGTACTTC	CASSLGLAGVETQYF
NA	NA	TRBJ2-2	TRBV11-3	TGTGCCAGCAGCGTCACTAGAGGCACCGGGGAGCTGTTTTTT	CASSVTRGTGELFF
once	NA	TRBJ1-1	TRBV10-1	TGCGCCCGGGGGGACCTGAACACTGAAGCTTTCTTT	CARGDLNTEAFF
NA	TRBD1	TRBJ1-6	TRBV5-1	TGCGCCAGCAGCTTGCCGCAGGGGGATAATTCACCCCTCCACTTT	CASSLPQGDNSPLHF
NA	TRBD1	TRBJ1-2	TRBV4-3	TGCGCCAGCAGCCCCCGTCCGGGACAGTTCTATGGCTACACCTTC	CASSPRPGQFYGYTF
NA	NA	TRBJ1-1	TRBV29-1	TGCAGCGTTGTGGCAGGGGTCAACACTGAAGCTTTCTTT	CSVVAGVNTEAFF
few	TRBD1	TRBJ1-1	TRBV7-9	TGTGCCAGCAACTCCTTAGGGGGCAACACTGAAGCTTTCTTT	CASNSLGGNTEAFF
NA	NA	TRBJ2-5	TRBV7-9	TGTGCCAGCAGCGCAGGGGACAACTGGGGGGAGACCCAGTACTTC	CASSAGDNWGETQYF
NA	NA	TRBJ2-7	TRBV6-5	TGTGCCAGCAGTTACTCTACCCAGGATTACGAGCAGTACTTC	CASSYSTQDYEQYF
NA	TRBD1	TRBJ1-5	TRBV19	TGTGCCAGTAGCCCGCGGGGGACAGGGGGCTCCAATCAGCCCCAGCATTTT	CASSPRGTGGSNQPQHF
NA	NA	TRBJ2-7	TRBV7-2	TGTGCCAGCAGCTGGGGGGGCCAATCCTACGAGCAGTACTTC	CASSWGGQSYEQYF
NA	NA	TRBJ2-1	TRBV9	TGTGCCAGCAGCGTGGACTCGCGCCAATACAATGAGCAGTTCTTC	CASSVDSRQYNEQFF
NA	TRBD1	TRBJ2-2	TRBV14	TGTGCCTGGGGACAGGGCCTCACCGGGGAGCTGTTTTTT	CAWGQGLTGELFF
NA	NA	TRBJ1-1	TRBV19	TGTGCCAGTAGTAGAGTAAGTGAAGCTTTCTTT	CASSRVSEAFF
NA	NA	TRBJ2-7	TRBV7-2	TGTGCCAGCAGCTTAGAAACAGGGAGTAACGAGCAGTACTTC	CASSLETGSNEQYF
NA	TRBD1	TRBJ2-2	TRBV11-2	TGTGCCAGCAGAGTACAGGGGCCTGACACCGGGGAGCTGTTTTTT	CASRVQGPDTGELFF
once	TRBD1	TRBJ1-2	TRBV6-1	TGTGCCAGCAGTGAAGGGACAGGGGGCTATGGCTACACCTTC	CASSEGTGGYGYTF
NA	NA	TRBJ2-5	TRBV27	TGTGCCAGCAGGGACACCGGTGAAGAGACCCAGTACTTC	CASRDTGEETQYF
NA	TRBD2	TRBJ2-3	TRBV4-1	TGCGCCAGCAGCCAAGATCCAACTAGCGGGGGGAACACAGATACGCAGTATTTT	CASSQDPTSGGNTDTQYF
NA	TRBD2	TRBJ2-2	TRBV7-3	TGTGCCAGCAGCGAGATAGCGGGGGGCCTCACCGGGGAGCTGTTTTTT	CASSEIAGGLTGELFF
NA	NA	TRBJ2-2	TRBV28	TGTGCCAGCTTATCGTTGGGGAGGTCGGACACCGGGGAGCTGTTTTTT	CASLSLGRSDTGELFF
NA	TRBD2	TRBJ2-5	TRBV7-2	TGTGCCAGCAGCCTACTTCGACTAGCGGGGGGGGAGACCCAGTACTTC	CASSLLRLAGGETQYF
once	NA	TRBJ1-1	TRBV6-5	TGTGCCAGCAGTTACTCAGGAGGCACTGAAGCTTTCTTT	CASSYSGGTEAFF
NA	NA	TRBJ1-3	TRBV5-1	TGCGCCAGCAGCTACTGTCCCTCTGGAAACACCATATATTTT	CASSYCPSGNTIYF
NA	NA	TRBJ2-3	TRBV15	TGTGCCACCAGCAGAGACAGACCAGGCGATACGCAGTATTTT	CATSRDRPGDTQYF
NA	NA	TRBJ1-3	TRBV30	TGTGCCTGGAGTGTCCCGGGACTTGGAAACACCATATATTTT	CAWSVPGLGNTIYF
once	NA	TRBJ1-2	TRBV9	TGTGCCAGCAGCGTAGGAGCGACAGTCTATGGCTACACCTTC	CASSVGATVYGYTF
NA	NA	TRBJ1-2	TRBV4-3	TGCGCCAGCAGCCAAGATCGTGTCTTAATCAACTATGGCTACACCTTC	CASSQDRVLINYGYTF
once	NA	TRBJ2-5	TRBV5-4	TGTGCCAGCAGCTTGGAGTTAGCGCAGGAAGAGACCCAGTACTTC	CASSLELAQEETQYF
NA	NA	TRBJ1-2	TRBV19	TGTGCCAGTAGTATCGTTGGCGCGGCAGGGGAGGGGTTATATGGCTACACCTTC	CASSIVGAAGEGLYGYTF
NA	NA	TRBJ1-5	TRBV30	TGTGCCTGGGGAGGATCCAGTCAGCCCCAGCATTTT	CAWGGSSQPQHF
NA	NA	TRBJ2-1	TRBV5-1	TGCGCCAGCAGCCTCCTCCGGGCAGGGGGGAATGAGCAGTTCTTC	CASSLLRAGGNEQFF
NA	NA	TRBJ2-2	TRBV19	TGTGCCAGTAGTATGGGGCGGGGTTTAATCGGGGAGCTGTTTTTT	CASSMGRGLIGELFF
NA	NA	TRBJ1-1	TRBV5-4	TGTGCCAGCAGTTCCGAGGTGGCGAACACTGAAGCTTTCTTT	CASSSEVANTEAFF
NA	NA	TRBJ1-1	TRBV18	TGTGCCAGCTCACCCGAGACGGGGAACACTGAAGCTTTCTTT	CASSPETGNTEAFF
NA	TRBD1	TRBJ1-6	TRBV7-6	TGTGCCAGCAGCCGGGATTCGGACAGGGGGCCCCTCCACTTT	CASSRDSDRGPLHF
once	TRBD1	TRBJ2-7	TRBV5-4	TGTGCCAGCAGCTGGCGGGACAGGGGGTACGAGCAGTACTTC	CASSWRDRGYEQYF
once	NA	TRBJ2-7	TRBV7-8	TGTGCCAGCAGCACCTCCAGCGGCGCTAGGGACGAGCAGTACTTC	CASSTSSGARDEQYF
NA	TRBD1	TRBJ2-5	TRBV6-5	TGTGCCAGCAGGAACGGACAGGGTTTCCGGGAGACCCAGTACTTC	CASRNGQGFRETQYF
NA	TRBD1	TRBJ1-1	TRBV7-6	TGTGCCAGCAGTCAATCGACAGGGGGCGAGAACACTGAAGCTTTCTTT	CASSQSTGGENTEAFF
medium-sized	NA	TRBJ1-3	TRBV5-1	TGCGCCAGCAGATTGGCCGGGTTAGGAAACACCATATATTTT	CASRLAGLGNTIYF
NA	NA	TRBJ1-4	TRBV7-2	TGTGCCAGCAGCTTAATCCCCATTGAGCCAGAAAAACTGTTTTTT	CASSLIPIEPEKLFF
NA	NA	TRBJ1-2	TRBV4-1	TGCGCCAGCAGCCAGCCCCGGGACACAGAGAAGATACTTTATGGCTACACCTTC	CASSQPRDTEKILYGYTF
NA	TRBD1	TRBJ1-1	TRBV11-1	TGTGCCAGCAGTCGGACAGGGAACACTGAAGCTTTCTTT	CASSRTGNTEAFF
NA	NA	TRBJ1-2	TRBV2	TGTGCCAGCAGTGAAGGCCCAGGCAGAGGCTACACCTTC	CASSEGPGRGYTF
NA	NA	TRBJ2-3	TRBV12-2	TGTGCAAGTCGCTTAGGTCCGGTGCAAATGGGCCTGAGTGGCACAGATACGCAGTATTTT	CASRLGPVQMGLSGTDTQYF
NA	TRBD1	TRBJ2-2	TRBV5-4	TGTGCCAGCAGCACCGGGACAGGAGGAGGGGTTCCCACCGGGGAGCTGTTTTTT	CASSTGTGGGVPTGELFF
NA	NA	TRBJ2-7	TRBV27	TGTGCCAGCAGTTTAAAAGGGGCCTCCTACGAGCAGTACTTC	CASSLKGASYEQYF
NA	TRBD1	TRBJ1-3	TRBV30	TGTGCCTGGAGTGCGGGACAGCTGAGCTCTGGAAACACCATATATTTT	CAWSAGQLSSGNTIYF
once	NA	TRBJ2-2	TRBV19	TGTGCCAGTAGTCCGGGACAAAACACCGGGGAGCTGTTTTTT	CASSPGQNTGELFF
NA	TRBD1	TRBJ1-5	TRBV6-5	TGTGCCAGCAGCTTGGACAGGTCGGACAATCAGCCCCAGCATTTT	CASSLDRSDNQPQHF
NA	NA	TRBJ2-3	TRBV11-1	TGTGCCAGCAGCCCCGGGGAAGATACGCAGTATTTT	CASSPGEDTQYF
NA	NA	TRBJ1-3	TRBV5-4	TGTGCCAGCAGCTTGGGACATCAACGAGGGGGCTCTGGAAACACCATATATTTT	CASSLGHQRGGSGNTIYF
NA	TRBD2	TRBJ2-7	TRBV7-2	TGTGCCAGCAGCCTACGGGTCGGGGGGGTATCCTACGAGCAGTACTTC	CASSLRVGGVSYEQYF